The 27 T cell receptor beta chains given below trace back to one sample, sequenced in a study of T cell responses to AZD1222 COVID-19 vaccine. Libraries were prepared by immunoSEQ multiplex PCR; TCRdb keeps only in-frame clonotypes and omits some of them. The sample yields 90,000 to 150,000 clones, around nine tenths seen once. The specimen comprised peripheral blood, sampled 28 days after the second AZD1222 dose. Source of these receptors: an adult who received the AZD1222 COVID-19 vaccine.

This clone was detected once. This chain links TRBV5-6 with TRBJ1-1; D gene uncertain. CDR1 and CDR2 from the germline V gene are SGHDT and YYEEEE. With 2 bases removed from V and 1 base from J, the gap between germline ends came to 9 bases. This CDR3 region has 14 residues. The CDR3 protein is CASSFGRKNTEAFF. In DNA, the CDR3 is TGTGCCAGCAGCTTTGGGAGGAAGAACACTGAAGCTTTCTTT.

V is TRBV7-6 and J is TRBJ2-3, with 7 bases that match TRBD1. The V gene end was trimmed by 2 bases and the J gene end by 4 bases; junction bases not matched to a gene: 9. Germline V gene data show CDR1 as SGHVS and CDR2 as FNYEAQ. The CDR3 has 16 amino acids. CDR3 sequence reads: CASSLSLPGGPDTQYF. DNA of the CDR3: TGTGCCAGCAGCTTAAGTTTGCCAGGGGGTCCAGATACGCAGTATTTT.

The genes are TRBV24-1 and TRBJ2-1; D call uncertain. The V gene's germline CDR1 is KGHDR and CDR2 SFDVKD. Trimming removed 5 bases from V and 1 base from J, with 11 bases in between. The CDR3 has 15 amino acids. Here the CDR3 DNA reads TGTGCCACCAGTGGGCAGCAACGATCCTACAATGAGCAGTTCTTC. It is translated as CATSGQQRSYNEQFF.

The CDR3 DNA is TGTGCCAGCAGCTTGGGTACTAGCGCCTCCACAGATACGCAGTATTTT. It is translated as CASSLGTSASTDTQYF. This rearrangement joins TRBV5-8 to TRBJ2-3; 7 bases align to TRBD2. Per germline, CDR1 SGHTS and CDR2 YDEGEE. Trimming took 0 bases from V and 2 from J; bases not matched to a gene: 6. The CDR3 runs to 16 residues.

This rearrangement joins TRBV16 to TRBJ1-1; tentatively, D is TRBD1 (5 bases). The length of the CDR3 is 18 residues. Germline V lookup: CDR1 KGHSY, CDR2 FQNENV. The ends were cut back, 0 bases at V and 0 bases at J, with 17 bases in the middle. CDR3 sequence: CASSQSGGSRAMNTEAFF. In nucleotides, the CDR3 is TGTGCCAGCAGCCAATCGGGGGGGTCAAGGGCCATGAACACTGAAGCTTTCTTT.

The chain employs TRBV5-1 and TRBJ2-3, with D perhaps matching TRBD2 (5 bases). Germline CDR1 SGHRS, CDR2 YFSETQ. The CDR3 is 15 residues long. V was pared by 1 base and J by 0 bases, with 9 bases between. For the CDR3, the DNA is TGCGCCAGCAGCTTGACGGGGTACAGCACAGATACGCAGTATTTT. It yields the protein CASSLTGYSTDTQYF.

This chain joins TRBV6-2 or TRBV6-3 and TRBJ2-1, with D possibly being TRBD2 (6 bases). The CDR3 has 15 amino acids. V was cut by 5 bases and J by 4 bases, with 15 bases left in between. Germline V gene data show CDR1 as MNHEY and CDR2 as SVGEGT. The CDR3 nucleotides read TGTGCCAGCAGTCCGTATAGCGGAGAGTACAATGAGCAGTTCTTC. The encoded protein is CASSPYSGEYNEQFF.

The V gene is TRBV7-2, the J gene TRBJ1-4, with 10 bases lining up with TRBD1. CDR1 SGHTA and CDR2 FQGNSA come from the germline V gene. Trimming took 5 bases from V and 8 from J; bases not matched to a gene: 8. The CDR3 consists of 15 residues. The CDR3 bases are TGTGCCAGCAGCCGGGGCCGGGACAGGGGCGAAAAACTGTTTTTT. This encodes CASSRGRDRGEKLFF. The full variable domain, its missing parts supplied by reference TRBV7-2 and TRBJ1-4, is GAGVSQSPSNKVTEKGKDVELRCDPISGHTALYWYRQSLGQGLEFLIYFQGNSAPDKSGLPSDRFSAERTGGSVSTLTIQRTQQEDSAVYLCASSRGRDRGEKLFFGSGTQLSVL.

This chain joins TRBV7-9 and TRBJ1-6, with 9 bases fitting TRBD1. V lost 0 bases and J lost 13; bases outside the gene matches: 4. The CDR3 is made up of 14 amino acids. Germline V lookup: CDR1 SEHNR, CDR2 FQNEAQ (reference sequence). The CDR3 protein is CASSLATGQGPLHF. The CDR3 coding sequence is TGTGCCAGCAGCTTAGCGACAGGACAGGGGCCCCTCCACTTT.

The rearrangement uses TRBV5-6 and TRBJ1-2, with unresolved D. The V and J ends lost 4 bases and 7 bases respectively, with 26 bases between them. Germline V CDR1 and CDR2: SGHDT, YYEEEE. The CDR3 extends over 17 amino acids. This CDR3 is CASSLEVSAGVSTGYTF. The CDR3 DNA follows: TGTGCCAGCAGCCTGGAGGTCTCGGCCGGTGTGAGTACTGGCTACACCTTC.

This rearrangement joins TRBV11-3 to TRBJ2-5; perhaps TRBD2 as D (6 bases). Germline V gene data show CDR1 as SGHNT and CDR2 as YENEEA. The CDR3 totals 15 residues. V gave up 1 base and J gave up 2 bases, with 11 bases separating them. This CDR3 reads CASSLVGSGQETQYF. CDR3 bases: TGTGCCAGCAGCTTAGTTGGTAGCGGACAAGAGACCCAGTACTTC.

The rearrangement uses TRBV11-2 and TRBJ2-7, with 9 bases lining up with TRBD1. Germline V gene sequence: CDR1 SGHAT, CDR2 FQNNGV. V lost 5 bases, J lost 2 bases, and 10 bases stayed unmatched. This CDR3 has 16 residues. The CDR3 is CASSPGPGTGTYEQYF. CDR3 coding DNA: TGTGCCAGCAGCCCGGGCCCCGGGACAGGGACCTACGAGCAGTACTTC.

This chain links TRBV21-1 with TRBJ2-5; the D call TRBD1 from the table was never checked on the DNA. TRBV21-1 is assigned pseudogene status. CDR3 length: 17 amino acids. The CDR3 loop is CASSKGGMWQGWETQYF. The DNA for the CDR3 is TGTGCCAGCAGCAAAGGAGGGATGTGGCAGGGGTGGGAGACCCAGTACTTC.

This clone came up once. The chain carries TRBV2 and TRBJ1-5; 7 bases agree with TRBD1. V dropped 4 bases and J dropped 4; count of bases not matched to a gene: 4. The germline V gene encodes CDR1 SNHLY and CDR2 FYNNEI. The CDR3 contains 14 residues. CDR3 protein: CASSGTGFNQPQHF. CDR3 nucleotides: TGTGCCAGCAGTGGGACAGGCTTTAATCAGCCCCAGCATTTT. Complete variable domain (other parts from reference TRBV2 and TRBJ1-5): EPEVTQTPSHQVTQMGQEVILRCVPISNHLYFYWYRQILGQKVEFLVSFYNNEISEKSEIFDDQFSVERPDGSNFTLKIRSTKLEDSAMYFCASSGTGFNQPQHFGDGTRLSIL.

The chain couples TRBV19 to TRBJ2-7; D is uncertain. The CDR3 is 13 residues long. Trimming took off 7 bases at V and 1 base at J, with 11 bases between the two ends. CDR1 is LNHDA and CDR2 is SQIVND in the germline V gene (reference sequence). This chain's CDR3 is CASKGSRSYEQYF. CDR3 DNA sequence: TGTGCCAGTAAGGGCAGTCGGTCCTACGAGCAGTACTTC. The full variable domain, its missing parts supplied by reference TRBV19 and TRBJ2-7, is DGGITQSPKYLFRKEGQNVTLSCEQNLNHDAMYWYRQDPGQGLRLIYYSQIVNDFQKGDIAEGYSVSREKKESFPLTVTSAQKNPTAFYLCASKGSRSYEQYFGPGTRLTVT.

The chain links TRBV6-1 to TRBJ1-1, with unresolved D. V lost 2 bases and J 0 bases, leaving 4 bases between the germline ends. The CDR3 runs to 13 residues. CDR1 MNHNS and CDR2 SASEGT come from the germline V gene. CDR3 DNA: TGTGCCAGCAGTGAATTAGTGAACACTGAAGCTTTCTTT. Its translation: CASSELVNTEAFF.

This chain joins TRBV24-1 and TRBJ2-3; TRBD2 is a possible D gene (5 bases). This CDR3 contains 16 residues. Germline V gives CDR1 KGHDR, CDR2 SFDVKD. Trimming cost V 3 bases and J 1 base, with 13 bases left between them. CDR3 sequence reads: CATSDNRTPGTDTQYF. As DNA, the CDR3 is TGTGCCACCAGTGATAATCGGACTCCGGGCACAGATACGCAGTATTTT.

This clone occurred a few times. CDR3 protein: CASSPEVREATYEQYF. Written as DNA, the CDR3 is TGTGCCAGCAGCCCAGAGGTAAGGGAGGCCACCTACGAGCAGTACTTC. The chain is built from TRBV9 and TRBJ2-7, with a weak D call TRBD2 (6 bases). The germline V and J ends were trimmed by 4 bases and 2 bases, with 19 bases remaining between them. CDR1 and CDR2 from the germline V gene are SGDLS and YYNGEE. This CDR3 region has 16 residues.

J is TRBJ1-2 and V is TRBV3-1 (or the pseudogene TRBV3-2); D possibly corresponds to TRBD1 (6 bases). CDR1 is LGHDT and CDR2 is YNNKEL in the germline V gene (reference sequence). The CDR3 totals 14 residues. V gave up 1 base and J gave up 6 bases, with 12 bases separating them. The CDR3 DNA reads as TGTGCCAGCAGCCAAGGGACAGCGGGGAATGGCTACACCTTC. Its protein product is CASSQGTAGNGYTF.

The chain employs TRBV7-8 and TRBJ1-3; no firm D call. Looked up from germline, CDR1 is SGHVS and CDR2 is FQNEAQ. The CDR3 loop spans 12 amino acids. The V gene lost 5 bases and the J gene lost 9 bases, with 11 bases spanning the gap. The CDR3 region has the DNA TGTGCCAGCAGCCCACCCGTTGGCACCATATATTTT. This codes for CASSPPVGTIYF.

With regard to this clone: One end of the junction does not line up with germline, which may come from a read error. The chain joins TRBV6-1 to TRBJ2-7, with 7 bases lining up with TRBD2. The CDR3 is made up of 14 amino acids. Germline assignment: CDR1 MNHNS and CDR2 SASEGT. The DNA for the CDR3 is TGTGCCAGCAGAGAAGCGGGGAGAACCTACGAGCAGTACTTC. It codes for CASREAGRTYEQYF.

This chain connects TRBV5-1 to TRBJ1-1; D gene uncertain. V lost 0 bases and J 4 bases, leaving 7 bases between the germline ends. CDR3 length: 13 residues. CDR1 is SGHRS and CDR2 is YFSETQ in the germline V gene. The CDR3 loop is CASSLGGSTEAFF. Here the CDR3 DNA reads TGCGCCAGCAGCTTGGGAGGGAGCACTGAAGCTTTCTTT.

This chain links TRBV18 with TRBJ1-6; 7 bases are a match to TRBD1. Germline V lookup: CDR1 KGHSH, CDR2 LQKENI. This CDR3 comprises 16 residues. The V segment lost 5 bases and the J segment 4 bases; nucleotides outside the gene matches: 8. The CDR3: CASSASGTVYNSPLHF. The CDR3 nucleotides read TGTGCCAGCTCAGCGTCCGGGACAGTTTATAATTCACCCCTCCACTTT.

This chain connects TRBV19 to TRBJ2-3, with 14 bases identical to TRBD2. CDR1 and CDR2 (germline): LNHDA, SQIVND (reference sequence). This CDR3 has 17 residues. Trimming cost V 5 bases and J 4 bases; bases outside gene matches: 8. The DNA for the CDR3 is TGTGCCAGTAGTTTGGGGACTAGCGGGAGTTTTCCAGATACGCAGTATTTT. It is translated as CASSLGTSGSFPDTQYF.

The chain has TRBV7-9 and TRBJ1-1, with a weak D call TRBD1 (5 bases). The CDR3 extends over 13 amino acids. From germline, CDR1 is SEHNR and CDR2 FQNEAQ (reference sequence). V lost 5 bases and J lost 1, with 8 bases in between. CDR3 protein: CASSPTANTEAFF. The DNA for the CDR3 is TGTGCCAGCAGCCCGACAGCGAACACTGAAGCTTTCTTT.

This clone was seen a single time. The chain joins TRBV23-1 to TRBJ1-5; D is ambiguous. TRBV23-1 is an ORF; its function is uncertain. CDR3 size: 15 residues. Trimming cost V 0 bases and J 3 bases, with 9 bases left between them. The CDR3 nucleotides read TGCGCCAGCAGTCAATCCGTGGCTTTCAATCAGCCCCAGCATTTT. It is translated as CASSQSVAFNQPQHF.

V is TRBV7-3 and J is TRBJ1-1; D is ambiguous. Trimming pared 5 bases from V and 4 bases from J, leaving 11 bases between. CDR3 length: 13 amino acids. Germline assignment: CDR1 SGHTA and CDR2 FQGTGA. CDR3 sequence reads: CASSPEGPTEAFF. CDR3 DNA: TGTGCCAGCAGCCCGGAGGGCCCCACTGAAGCTTTCTTT.